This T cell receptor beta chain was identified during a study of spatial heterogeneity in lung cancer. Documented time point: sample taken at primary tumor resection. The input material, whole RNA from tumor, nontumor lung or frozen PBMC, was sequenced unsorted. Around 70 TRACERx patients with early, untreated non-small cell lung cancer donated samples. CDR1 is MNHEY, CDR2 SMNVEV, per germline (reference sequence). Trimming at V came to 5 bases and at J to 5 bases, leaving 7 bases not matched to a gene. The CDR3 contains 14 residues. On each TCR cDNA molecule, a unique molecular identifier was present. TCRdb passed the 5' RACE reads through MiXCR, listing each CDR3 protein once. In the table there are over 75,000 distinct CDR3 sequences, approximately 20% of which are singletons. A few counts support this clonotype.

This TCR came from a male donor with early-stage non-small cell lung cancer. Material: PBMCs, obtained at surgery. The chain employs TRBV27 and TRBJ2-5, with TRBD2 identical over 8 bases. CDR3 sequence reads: CASSVREAGETQYF. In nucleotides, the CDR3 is TGTGCCAGCAGTGTGCGGGAGGCGGGTGAGACCCAGTACTTC.